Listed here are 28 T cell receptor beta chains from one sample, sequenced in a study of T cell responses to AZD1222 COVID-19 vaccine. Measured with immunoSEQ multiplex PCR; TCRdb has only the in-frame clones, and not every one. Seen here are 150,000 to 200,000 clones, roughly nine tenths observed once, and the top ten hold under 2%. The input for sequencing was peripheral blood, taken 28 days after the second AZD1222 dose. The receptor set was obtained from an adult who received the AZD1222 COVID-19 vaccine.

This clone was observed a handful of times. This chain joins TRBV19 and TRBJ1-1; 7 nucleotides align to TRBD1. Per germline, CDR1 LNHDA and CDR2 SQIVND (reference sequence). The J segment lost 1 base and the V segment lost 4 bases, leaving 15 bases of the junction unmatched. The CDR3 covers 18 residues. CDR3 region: CASSKATGPVLRNTEAFF. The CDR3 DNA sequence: TGTGCCAGTAGTAAAGCGACAGGGCCCGTCCTTAGGAACACTGAAGCTTTCTTT.

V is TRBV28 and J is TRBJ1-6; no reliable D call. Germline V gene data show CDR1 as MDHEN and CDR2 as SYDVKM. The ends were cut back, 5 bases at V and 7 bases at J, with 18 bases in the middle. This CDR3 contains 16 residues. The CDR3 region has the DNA TGTGCCAGCAGTCTATCTGCCGGGGATATGAATTCACCCCTCCACTTT. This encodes CASSLSAGDMNSPLHF.

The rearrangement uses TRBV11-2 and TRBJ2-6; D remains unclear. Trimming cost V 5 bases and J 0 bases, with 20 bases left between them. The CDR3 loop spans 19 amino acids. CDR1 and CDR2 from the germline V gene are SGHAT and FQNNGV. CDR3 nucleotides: TGTGCCAGCAGCGCGAGAGGTCTAGGGATAAGCTCTGGGGCCAACGTCCTGACTTTC. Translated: CASSARGLGISSGANVLTF.

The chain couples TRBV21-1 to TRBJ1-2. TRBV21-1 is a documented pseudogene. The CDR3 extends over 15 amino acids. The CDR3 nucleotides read TGTGCCAGCAGCTATTCCAGGACCCCTAGTGACGGCTACACCTTC. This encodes CASSYSRTPSDGYTF.

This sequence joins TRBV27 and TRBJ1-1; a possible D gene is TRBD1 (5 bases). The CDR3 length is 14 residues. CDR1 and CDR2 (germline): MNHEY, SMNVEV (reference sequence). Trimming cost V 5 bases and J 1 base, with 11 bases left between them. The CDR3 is CASSLQGGNTEAFF. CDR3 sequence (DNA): TGTGCCAGCAGTCTGCAGGGTGGGAACACTGAAGCTTTCTTT.

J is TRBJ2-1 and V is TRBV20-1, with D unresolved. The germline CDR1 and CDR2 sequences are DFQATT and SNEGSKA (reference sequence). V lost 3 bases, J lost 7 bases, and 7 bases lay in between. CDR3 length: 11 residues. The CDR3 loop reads CSASGPNEQFF. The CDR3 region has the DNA TGCAGTGCTAGCGGGCCTAATGAGCAGTTCTTC.

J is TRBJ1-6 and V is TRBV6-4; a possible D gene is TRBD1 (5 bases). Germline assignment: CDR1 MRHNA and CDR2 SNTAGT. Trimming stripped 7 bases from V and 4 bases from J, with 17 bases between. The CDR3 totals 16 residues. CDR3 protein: CASNPRVEGYNSPLHF. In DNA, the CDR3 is TGTGCCAGCAACCCCAGAGTAGAGGGGTATAATTCACCCCTCCACTTT.

The CDR3 nucleotides are TGCGCCAGCAGCTTTGGTGACGGAGAGACCCAGTACTTC. Residues: CASSFGDGETQYF. The gene calls are TRBV5-1 and TRBJ2-5; D unresolved. CDR1 is SGHRS, CDR2 YFSETQ, per germline. The CDR3 sequence is 13 residues long. Trimming removed 2 bases from V and 4 bases from J, with 9 bases in between.

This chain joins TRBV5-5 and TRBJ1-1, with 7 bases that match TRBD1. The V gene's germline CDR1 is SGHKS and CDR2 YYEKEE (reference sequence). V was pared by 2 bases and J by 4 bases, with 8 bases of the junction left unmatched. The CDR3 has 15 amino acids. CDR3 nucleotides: TGTGCCAGCAGCTTTGATGCCCAGGGGGTCACTGAAGCTTTCTTT. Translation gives CASSFDAQGVTEAFF.

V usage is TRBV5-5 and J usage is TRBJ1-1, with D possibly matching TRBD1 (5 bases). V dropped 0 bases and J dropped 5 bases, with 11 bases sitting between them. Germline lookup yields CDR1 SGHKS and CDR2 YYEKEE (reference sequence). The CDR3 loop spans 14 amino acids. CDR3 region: CASSLDQGKTEAFF. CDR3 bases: TGTGCCAGCAGCTTGGACCAGGGAAAAACTGAAGCTTTCTTT.

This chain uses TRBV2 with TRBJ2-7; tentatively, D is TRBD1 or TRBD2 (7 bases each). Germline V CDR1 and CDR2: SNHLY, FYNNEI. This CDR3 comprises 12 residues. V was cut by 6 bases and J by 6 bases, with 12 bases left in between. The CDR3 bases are TGTGCCAGCAGGCCAGGGGGGGGCGAGCAGTACTTC. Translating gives CASRPGGGEQYF.

The CDR3, as DNA: TGTGCCAGCAGCCAAGACAGTCTCAGGGGAAACACCATATATTTT. Amino acid sequence: CASSQDSLRGNTIYF. The rearrangement links TRBV3-1 (or the pseudogene TRBV3-2) to TRBJ1-3; D gene uncertain. Germline V lookup: CDR1 LGHDT, CDR2 YNNKEL (reference sequence). Trimming took 0 bases from V and 4 from J, leaving 10 bases between them. The CDR3 spans 15 residues.

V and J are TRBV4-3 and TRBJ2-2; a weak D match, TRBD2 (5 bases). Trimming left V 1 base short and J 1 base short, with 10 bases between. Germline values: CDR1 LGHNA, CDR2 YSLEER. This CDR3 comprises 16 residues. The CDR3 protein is CASSQAEARNTGELFF. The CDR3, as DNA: TGCGCCAGCAGCCAAGCGGAGGCGAGGAACACCGGGGAGCTGTTTTTT.

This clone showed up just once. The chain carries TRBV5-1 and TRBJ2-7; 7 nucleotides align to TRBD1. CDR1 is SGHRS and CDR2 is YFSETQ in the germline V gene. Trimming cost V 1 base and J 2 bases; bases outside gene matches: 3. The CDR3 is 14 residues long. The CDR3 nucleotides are TGCGCCAGCAGCTTGAGGACAGGCCCCTACGAGCAGTACTTC. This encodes CASSLRTGPYEQYF.

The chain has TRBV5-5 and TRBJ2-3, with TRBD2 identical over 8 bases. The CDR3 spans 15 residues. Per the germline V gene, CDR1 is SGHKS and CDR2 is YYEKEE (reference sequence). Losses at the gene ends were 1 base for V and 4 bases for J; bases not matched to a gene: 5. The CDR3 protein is CASSLTGGTPDTQYF. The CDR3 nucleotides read TGTGCCAGCAGCTTGACGGGAGGGACACCAGATACGCAGTATTTT. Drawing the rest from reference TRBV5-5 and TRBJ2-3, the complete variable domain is DAGVTQSPTHLIKTRGQQVTLRCSPISGHKSVSWYQQVLGQGPQFIFQYYEKEERGRGNFPDRFSARQFPNYSSELNVNALLLGDSALYLCASSLTGGTPDTQYFGPGTRLTVL.

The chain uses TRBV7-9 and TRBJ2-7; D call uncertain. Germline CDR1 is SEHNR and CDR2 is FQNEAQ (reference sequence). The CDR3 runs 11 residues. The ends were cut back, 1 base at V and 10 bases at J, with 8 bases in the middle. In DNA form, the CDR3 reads TGTGCCAGCAGCTTAGAAAGGATACAGTACTTC. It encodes CASSLERIQYF.

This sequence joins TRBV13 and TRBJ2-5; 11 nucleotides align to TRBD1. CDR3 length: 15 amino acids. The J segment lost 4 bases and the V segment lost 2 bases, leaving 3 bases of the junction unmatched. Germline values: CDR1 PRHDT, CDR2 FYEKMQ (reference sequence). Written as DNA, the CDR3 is TGTGCCAGCAGCTTACTGGGACAGGGGGGAGAGACCCAGTACTTC. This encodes CASSLLGQGGETQYF.

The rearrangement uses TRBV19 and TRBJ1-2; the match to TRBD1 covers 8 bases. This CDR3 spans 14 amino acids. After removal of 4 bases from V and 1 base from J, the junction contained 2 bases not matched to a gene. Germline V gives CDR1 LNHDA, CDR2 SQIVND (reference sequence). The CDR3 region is CASSNDRGNYGYTF. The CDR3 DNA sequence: TGTGCCAGTAGTAACGACAGGGGTAACTATGGCTACACCTTC. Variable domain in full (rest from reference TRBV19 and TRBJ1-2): DGGITQSPKYLFRKEGQNVTLSCEQNLNHDAMYWYRQDPGQGLRLIYYSQIVNDFQKGDIAEGYSVSREKKESFPLTVTSAQKNPTAFYLCASSNDRGNYGYTFGSGTRLTVV.

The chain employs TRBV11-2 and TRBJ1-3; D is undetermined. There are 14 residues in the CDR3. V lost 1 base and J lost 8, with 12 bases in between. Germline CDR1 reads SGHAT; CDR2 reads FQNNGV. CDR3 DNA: TGTGCCAGCAGCTTAGCCCCCTTAGGGTACACCATATATTTT. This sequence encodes CASSLAPLGYTIYF.

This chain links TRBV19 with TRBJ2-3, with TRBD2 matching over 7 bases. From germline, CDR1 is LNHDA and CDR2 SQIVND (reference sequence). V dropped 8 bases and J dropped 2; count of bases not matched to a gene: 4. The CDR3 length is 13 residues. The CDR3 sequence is CASWGGYTDTQYF. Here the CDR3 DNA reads TGTGCCAGTTGGGGGGGATACACAGATACGCAGTATTTT.

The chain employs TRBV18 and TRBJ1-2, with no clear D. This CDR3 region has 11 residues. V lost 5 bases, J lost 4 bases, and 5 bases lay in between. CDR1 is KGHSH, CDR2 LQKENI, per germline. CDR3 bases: TGTGCCAGCTCAGACGGCTATGGCTACACCTTC. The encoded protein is CASSDGYGYTF. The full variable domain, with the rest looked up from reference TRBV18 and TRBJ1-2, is NAGVMQNPRHLVRRRGQEARLRCSPMKGHSHVYWYRQLPEEGLKFMVYLQKENIIDESGMPKERFSAEFPKEGPSILRIQQVVRGDSAAYFCASSDGYGYTFGSGTRLTVV.

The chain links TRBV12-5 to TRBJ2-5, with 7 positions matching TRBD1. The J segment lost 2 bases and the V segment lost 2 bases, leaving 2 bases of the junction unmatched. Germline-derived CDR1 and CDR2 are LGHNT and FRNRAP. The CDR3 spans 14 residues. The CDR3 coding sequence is TGTGCTAGTGGTTTGCCGGGACAGCAAGAGACCCAGTACTTC. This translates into CASGLPGQQETQYF.

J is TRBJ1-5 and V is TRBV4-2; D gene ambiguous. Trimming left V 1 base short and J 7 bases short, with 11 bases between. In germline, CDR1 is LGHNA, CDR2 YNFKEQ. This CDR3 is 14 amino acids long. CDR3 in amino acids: CASSQGTTFQPQHF. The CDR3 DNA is TGTGCCAGCAGCCAAGGTACAACCTTCCAGCCCCAGCATTTT.

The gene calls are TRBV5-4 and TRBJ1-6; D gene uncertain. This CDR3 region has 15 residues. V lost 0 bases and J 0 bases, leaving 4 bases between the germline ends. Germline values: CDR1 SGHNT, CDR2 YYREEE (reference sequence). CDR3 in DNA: TGTGCCAGCAGCTTGGGGAGCTCCTATAATTCACCCCTCCACTTT. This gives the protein CASSLGSSYNSPLHF.

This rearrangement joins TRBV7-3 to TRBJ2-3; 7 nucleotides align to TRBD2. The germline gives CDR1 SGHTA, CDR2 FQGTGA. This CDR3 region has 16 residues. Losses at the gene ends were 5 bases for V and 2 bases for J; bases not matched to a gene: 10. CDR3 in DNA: TGTGCCAGCAGCCCAACGACTAGCTTCAACACAGATACGCAGTATTTT. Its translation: CASSPTTSFNTDTQYF.

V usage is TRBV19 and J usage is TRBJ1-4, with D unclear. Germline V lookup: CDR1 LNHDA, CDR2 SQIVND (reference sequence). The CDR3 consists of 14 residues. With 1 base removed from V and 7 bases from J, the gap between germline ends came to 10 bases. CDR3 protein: CASSIGRRSEKLFF. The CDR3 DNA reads TGTGCCAGTAGTATAGGGCGAAGGAGTGAAAAACTGTTTTTT.

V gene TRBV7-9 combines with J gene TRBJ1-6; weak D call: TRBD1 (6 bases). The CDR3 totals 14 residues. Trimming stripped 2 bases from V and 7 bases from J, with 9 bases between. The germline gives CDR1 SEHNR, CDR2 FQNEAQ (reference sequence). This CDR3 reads CASSLLQGNSPLHF. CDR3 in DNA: TGTGCCAGCAGCTTACTCCAGGGGAATTCACCCCTCCACTTT.

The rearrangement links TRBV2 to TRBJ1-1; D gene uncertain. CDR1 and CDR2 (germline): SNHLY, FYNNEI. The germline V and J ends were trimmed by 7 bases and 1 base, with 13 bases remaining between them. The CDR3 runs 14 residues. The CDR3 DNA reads TGTGCCAGCACGAGGGAGGGCGCGAACACTGAAGCTTTCTTT. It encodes CASTREGANTEAFF.